This T cell receptor (beta chain) came from a study of memory CD4+ T cells and cytomegalovirus serostatus. Study background: Donors were healthy Belgian adults, under ten CMV seropositive and fewer than 30 seronegative.

Single viable CD3+CD4+CD8-CD45RO+ cells were sorted as the memory CD4+ T cells. Total CD4+ T cells were enriched by CD4 positive selection. Repertoires were generated with immunoSEQ multiplex PCR, while TCRdb's copy carries only in-frame clones and drops some. The data contain about 100,000 clones, approximately 80% of them seen just once; the ten biggest clones take up 3.6%. Germline V gene data show CDR1 as WNHNN and CDR2 as SYGVQD (reference sequence). CDR3 length: 13 residues. The germline V and J ends were trimmed by 2 bases and 2 bases, with 6 bases remaining between them. The study, taken as a whole, reports: CMV serostatus prediction reached median AUC 0.95, or 0.91 with US-trained model.

By share, this clone ranks as medium-sized (0.01 to 0.1%). The antigen is unknown. Material for sequencing was memory CD4+ T cells from blood. The receptor comes from an adult in good health and CMV-seropositive. V and J are TRBV10-1 and TRBJ1-2, with D unresolved. CDR3 DNA: TGCGCCAGCAGTGAGCGGCGGAACTATGGCTACACCTTC. Translating it yields CASSERRNYGYTF.